What follows describes a single T cell receptor (beta chain). Its antigen is unidentified. The germline CDR1 and CDR2 sequences are LNHNV and YYDKDF (reference sequence). The CDR3 consists of 13 residues. V was pared by 5 bases and J by 5 bases, with 12 bases between. This entry comes from a study of post-analysis software for immune sequencing data. General study findings and limits: Co-batched samples clustered tightly together by F measure. Comparison of patients with controls showed five TRBV segments more frequent in patients, TRBV5-6, TRBV5-1 and TRBV20-1 among them. Multiple sclerosis patients showed significantly lower normalized Chao1 diversity than controls did.

Incorporated into the TCR beta cDNA libraries were unique molecular identifiers, which served to reduce PCR and sequencing biases. MiXCR was run by TCRdb on the PCR reads, yielding one entry per CDR3 protein. The sample shows roughly 150,000 distinct CDR3 sequences, roughly 40% of them seen only once. The TCR originated in a girl between 10 and 17 years old with multiple sclerosis. The material sequenced was blood, taken after autologous hematopoietic stem cell transplantation. The gene calls are TRBV15 and TRBJ1-1; no reliable D call. The CDR3 here is CATSLSGETEAFF. In nucleotides, the CDR3 is TGTGCCACCAGCCTTAGTGGGGAAACTGAAGCTTTCTTT.